This passage covers 21 T cell receptor beta chains from one sample sequenced in a study of human T cells and chemical hapten exposure. Time point indicated: pre-sensitization, week 0. Treatment meaning: therapeutic diphenylcyclopropenone sensitization with weekly scalp DPC. TCRdb analysed the RACE reads with MiXCR anew, one entry per CDR3 protein. The table includes 200,000 to 300,000 distinct CDR3 sequences, about 8.6% detected once. The specimen comprised whole blood, sampled in connection with sensitization to the hapten diphenylcyclopropenone (DPC). Receptor source: a woman aged 40 to 50 with alopecia areata. Some clones in this sample may be carry-over from other donors' samples.

CDR3 in amino acids: CASSFRVDYIGYGYTF. In nucleotides, the CDR3 is TGCGCCAGCAGCTTTAGGGTTGATTACATTGGCTATGGCTACACCTTC. The chain is built from TRBV5-1 and TRBJ1-2; D unresolved. The V gene lost 2 bases and the J gene lost 4 bases, with 18 bases spanning the gap. CDR1 is SGHRS, CDR2 YFSETQ, per germline. The CDR3 length is 16 residues.

The table lists this clonotype with many counts. This chain joins TRBV20-1 and TRBJ1-5, with D unclear. Germline V gene data show CDR1 as DFQATT and CDR2 as SNEGSKA (reference sequence). The CDR3 spans 13 residues. The ends were cut back, 5 bases at V and 0 bases at J, with 8 bases in the middle. CDR3 in DNA: TGCAGTGCTTCTACCAATAGCAATCAGCCCCAGCATTTT. The encoded protein is CSASTNSNQPQHF.

The rearrangement uses TRBV7-2 and TRBJ2-1; 13 bases line up with TRBD2. Germline CDR1 SGHTA, CDR2 FQGNSA. The CDR3 runs to 14 residues. The V and J ends lost 5 bases and 9 bases, in that order; junction bases with no gene match: 4. The CDR3 reads CASSKGLAGSEQFF. CDR3 nucleotides: TGTGCCAGCAGCAAGGGACTAGCGGGAAGTGAGCAGTTCTTC. Combining the CDR3 with reference TRBV7-2 and TRBJ2-1 gives the whole variable domain GAGVSQSPSNKVTEKGKDVELRCDPISGHTALYWYRQSLGQGLEFLIYFQGNSAPDKSGLPSDRFSAERTGGSVSTLTIQRTQQEDSAVYLCASSKGLAGSEQFFGPGTRLTVL.

The CDR3 nucleotides are TGCGCCAGCAGCTTGTTCCCCGGGGGCCGTGGCTACACCTTC. It encodes CASSLFPGGRGYTF. The chain uses TRBV5-1 and TRBJ1-2, with D perhaps TRBD1 (6 bases). Trimming took off 1 base at V and 7 bases at J, with 14 bases between the two ends. Per germline, CDR1 SGHRS and CDR2 YFSETQ. The CDR3 length is 14 residues. Based on the CDR3 plus reference TRBV5-1 and TRBJ1-2, the full variable domain is KAGVTQTPRYLIKTRGQQVTLSCSPISGHRSVSWYQQTPGQGLQFLFEYFSETQRNKGNFPGRFSGRQFSNSRSEMNVSTLELGDSALYLCASSLFPGGRGYTFGSGTRLTVV.

This clonotype was picked up a small number of times. The J gene is TRBJ2-1, the V gene TRBV12-3 or TRBV12-4, with D unresolved. CDR3 size: 13 residues. Trimming left V 5 bases short and J 4 bases short, with 9 bases between. CDR3 sequence (DNA): TGTGCCAGCAGTCTTGTACCTTACAATGAGCAGTTCTTC. As protein: CASSLVPYNEQFF.

This clonotype has more than one count but fewer than ten. This chain connects TRBV28 to TRBJ2-7, with a tentative D call TRBD2 (5 bases). V shed 9 bases and J shed 4 bases, with 13 bases lying between them. Looked up from germline, CDR1 is MDHEN and CDR2 is SYDVKM. This CDR3 is built from 12 residues. CDR3 coding DNA: TGTGCCAGTGACACCGGCGGGTACGAGCAGTACTTC. Its protein product is CASDTGGYEQYF.

Here the CDR3 reads CASSYPTGMARSSTDTQYF. The CDR3 DNA reads as TGTGCCAGCAGTTACCCGACAGGGATGGCCCGCTCTAGCACAGATACGCAGTATTTT. The chain combines TRBV6-6 with TRBJ2-3; 7 bases fit TRBD1. CDR1 and CDR2 from the germline V gene are MNHNY and SVGAGI (reference sequence). V lost 2 bases to trimming and J lost 0 bases; unmatched junction nucleotides: 14. There are 19 residues in the CDR3.

The J gene is TRBJ2-1, the V gene TRBV5-4; D perhaps matches TRBD2 (5 bases). From germline, CDR1 is SGHNT and CDR2 YYREEE (reference sequence). Trimming shortened V by 5 bases and J by 0 bases, and 12 bases separated the two germline ends. This CDR3 region has 15 residues. CDR3 residues: CASRRTSNSYNEQFF. The CDR3 region has the DNA TGTGCCAGCAGACGGACTTCTAACTCCTACAATGAGCAGTTCTTC.

This chain links TRBV20-1 with TRBJ1-2, with D hard to call. Trimming took off 3 bases at V and 6 bases at J, with 11 bases between the two ends. The CDR3 covers 12 residues. Germline V gene data show CDR1 as DFQATT and CDR2 as SNEGSKA (reference sequence). In DNA, the CDR3 is TGCAGTGCTAGGTCCTTACGGGATGGCTACACCTTC. Amino acids: CSARSLRDGYTF.

This clonotype showed up just a few times. This chain connects TRBV5-1 to TRBJ2-5; no definite D call. Germline assignment: CDR1 SGHRS and CDR2 YFSETQ. Trimming took off 3 bases at V and 2 bases at J, with 8 bases between the two ends. The CDR3 loop spans 13 amino acids. The DNA of the CDR3 is TGCGCCAGCAGCTCGTTCCTGCAAGAGACCCAGTACTTC. Its translation is CASSSFLQETQYF.

This clonotype has ten or more counts. The chain is built from TRBV28 and TRBJ2-7; D ambiguous. This CDR3 has 12 amino acids. In germline, CDR1 is MDHEN, CDR2 SYDVKM. V shed 3 bases and J shed 6 bases, with 9 bases lying between them. CDR3: CASSLLSAEQYF. CDR3 in DNA: TGTGCCAGCAGTTTGCTCAGCGCCGAGCAGTACTTC.

This clonotype was recorded many times. This rearrangement joins TRBV7-6 to TRBJ1-6, with TRBD1 matching over 7 bases. V lost 2 bases, J lost 5 bases, and 12 bases stayed unmatched. From germline, CDR1 is SGHVS and CDR2 FNYEAQ. CDR3 length equals 18 residues. The CDR3 here is CASSLQGTGTANNSPLHF. Here the CDR3 DNA reads TGTGCCAGCAGCTTACAGGGGACCGGGACAGCTAATAATTCACCCCTCCACTTT.

The chain has TRBV6-2 or TRBV6-3 and TRBJ2-1, with 7 bases fitting TRBD1. The CDR3 has 13 amino acids. V shed 2 bases and J 5 bases; nucleotides not matched to a gene: 0. Germline CDR1 is MNHEY and CDR2 is SVGEGT. CDR3 bases: TGTGCCAGCAGTTACAGGGGGCACAATGAGCAGTTCTTC. This codes for CASSYRGHNEQFF.

The chain couples TRBV2 to TRBJ2-5, with 7 bases fitting TRBD2. Germline V lookup: CDR1 SNHLY, CDR2 FYNNEI. Trimming cost V 4 bases and J 3 bases; bases outside gene matches: 8. CDR3 size: 15 residues. CDR3 region: CASSGSSGGEETQYF. The CDR3 coding sequence is TGTGCCAGCAGTGGCTCTAGCGGAGGGGAAGAGACCCAGTACTTC.

The chain couples TRBV4-1 to TRBJ1-4; D is uncertain. Per germline, CDR1 MGHRA and CDR2 YSYEKL. The CDR3 runs to 17 residues. Trimming removed 4 bases at V and 0 bases at J, with 15 bases between. The CDR3 protein is CASSPFRLRSTNEKLFF. As DNA, the CDR3 is TGCGCCAGCAGCCCATTTCGTCTGAGATCAACTAATGAAAAACTGTTTTTT.

Note on this clonotype: A much larger clone sits a single nucleotide away, making a read error possible. V and J are TRBV29-1 and TRBJ2-7; 11 positions agree with TRBD1. This CDR3 has 13 amino acids. The germline V gene encodes CDR1 SQVTM and CDR2 ANQGSEA. Here the CDR3 reads CSARTGGPYERYF. The CDR3 DNA follows: TGCAGCGCCAGGACAGGGGGCCCCTACGAGCGGTACTTC.

This clonotype came up many times. This sequence joins TRBV24-1 and TRBJ2-3; TRBD1 might be the D (5 bases). The germline CDR1 and CDR2 sequences are KGHDR and SFDVKD. This CDR3 spans 14 amino acids. The V end was cut by 7 bases, the J end by 1 base, with 11 bases between. The CDR3 sequence: CATSRAGRTDTQYF. DNA for the CDR3: TGTGCCACCAGCCGAGCAGGGCGCACAGATACGCAGTATTTT.

The chain recombines TRBV4-2 with TRBJ2-1, with 8 nucleotides matching TRBD2. CDR1 LGHNA and CDR2 YNFKEQ come from the germline V gene. Germline trimming cut 3 bases from V and 2 bases from J; bases unmatched to any gene: 6. CDR3 size: 16 residues. CDR3 in amino acids: CASSHSGTSTYNEQFF. The DNA of the CDR3 is TGTGCCAGCAGCCACTCCGGGACTAGTACCTACAATGAGCAGTTCTTC.

As for this clonotype: One end of the junction does not line up with germline, which may come from a read error. This sequence joins TRBV7-9 and TRBJ1-1, with 9 bases aligning to TRBD1. Germline V gene lookup returns CDR1 SEHNR and CDR2 FQNEAQ (reference sequence). This CDR3 contains 15 residues. CDR3 sequence reads: CASSLRGQGNTEASF. CDR3 in DNA: TGTGCCAGCAGCTTACGGGGACAGGGTAACACTGAAGCTTCCTTT. The full variable domain, its missing parts supplied by reference TRBV7-9 and TRBJ1-1, is DTGVSQNPRHKITKRGQNVTFRCDPISEHNRLYWYRQTLGQGPEFLTYFQNEAQLEKSRLLSDRFSAERPKGSFSTLEIQRTEQGDSAMYLCASSLRGQGNTEASFGQGTRLTVV.

This clonotype was seen a handful of times. V usage is TRBV29-1 and J usage is TRBJ2-5, with D uncertain. V lost 5 bases, J lost 5 bases, and 12 bases lay in between. Germline V gene sequence: CDR1 SQVTM, CDR2 ANQGSEA. The CDR3 covers 12 residues. CDR3 nucleotide sequence: TGCAGCGTTCAGGATTTGCGGGAGACCCAGTACTTC. Protein sequence: CSVQDLRETQYF.

Only a few counts were recorded for this clonotype. The chain uses TRBV7-2 and TRBJ2-3, with D possibly being TRBD1 (7 bases). V lost 4 bases and J 6 bases, leaving 20 bases between the germline ends. The CDR3 has 16 amino acids. Germline CDR1 and CDR2: SGHTA and FQGNSA. CDR3 DNA: TGTGCCAGCAGCTCGGGACAGACTTCGCTAGCGGATACGCAGTATTTT. Protein: CASSSGQTSLADTQYF.